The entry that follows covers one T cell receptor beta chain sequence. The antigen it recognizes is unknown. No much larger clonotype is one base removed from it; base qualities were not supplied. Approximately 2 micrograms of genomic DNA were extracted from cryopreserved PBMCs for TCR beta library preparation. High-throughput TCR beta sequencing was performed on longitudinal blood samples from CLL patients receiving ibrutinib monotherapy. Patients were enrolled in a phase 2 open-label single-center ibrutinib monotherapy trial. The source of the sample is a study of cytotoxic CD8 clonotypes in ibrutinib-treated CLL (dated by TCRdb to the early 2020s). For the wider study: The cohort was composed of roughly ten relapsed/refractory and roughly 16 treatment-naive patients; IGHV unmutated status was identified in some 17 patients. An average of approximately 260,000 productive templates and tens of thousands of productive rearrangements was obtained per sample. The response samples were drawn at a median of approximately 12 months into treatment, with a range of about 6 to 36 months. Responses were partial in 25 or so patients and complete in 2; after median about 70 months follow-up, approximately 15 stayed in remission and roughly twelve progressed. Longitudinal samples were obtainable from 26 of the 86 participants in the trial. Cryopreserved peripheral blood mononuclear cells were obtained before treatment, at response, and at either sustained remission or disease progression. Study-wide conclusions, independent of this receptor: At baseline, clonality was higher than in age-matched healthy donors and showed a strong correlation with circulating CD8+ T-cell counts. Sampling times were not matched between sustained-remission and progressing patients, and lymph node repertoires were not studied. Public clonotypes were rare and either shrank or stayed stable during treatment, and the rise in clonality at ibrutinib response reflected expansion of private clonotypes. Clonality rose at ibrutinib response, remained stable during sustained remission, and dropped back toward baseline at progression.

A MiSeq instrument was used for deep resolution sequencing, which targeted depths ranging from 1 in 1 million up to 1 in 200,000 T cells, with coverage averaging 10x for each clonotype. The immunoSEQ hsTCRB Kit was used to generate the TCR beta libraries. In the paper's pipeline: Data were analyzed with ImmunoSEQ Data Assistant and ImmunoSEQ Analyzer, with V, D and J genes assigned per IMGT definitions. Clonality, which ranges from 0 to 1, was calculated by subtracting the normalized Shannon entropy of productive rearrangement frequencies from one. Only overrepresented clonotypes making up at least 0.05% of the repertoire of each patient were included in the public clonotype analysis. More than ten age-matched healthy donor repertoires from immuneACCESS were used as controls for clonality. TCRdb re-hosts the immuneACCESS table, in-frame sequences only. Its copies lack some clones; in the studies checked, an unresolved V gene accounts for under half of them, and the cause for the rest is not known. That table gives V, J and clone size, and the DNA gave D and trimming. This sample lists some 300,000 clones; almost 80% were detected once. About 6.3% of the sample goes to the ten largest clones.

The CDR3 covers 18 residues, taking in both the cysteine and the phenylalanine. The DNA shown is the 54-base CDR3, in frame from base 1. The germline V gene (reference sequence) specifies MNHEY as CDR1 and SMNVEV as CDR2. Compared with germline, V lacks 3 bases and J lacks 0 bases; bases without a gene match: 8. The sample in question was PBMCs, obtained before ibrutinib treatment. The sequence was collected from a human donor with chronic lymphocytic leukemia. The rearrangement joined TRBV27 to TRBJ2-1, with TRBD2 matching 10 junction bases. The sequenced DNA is TGTGCCAGCAGTTTTGAACTAGCGGGACCTAGCTCCTACAATGAGCAGTTCTTC. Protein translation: CASSFELAGPSSYNEQFF.